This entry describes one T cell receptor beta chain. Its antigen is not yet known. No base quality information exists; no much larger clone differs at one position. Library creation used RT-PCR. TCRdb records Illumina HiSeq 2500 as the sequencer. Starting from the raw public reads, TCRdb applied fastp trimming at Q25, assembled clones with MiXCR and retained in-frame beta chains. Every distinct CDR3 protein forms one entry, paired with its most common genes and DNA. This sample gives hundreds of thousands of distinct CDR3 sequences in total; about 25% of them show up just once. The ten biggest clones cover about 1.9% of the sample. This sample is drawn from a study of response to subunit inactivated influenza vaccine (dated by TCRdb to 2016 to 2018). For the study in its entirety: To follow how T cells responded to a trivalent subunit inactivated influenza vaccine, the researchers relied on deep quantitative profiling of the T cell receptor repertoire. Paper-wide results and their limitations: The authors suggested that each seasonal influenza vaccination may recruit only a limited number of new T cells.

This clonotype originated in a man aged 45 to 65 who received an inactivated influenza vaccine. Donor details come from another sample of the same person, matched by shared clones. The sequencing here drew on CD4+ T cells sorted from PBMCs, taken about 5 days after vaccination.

The sequenced DNA: TGTGCCAGCAGCCCACCGACAGTACTGAACACTGAAGCTTTCTTT. The encoded protein is CASSPPTVLNTEAFF. The rearrangement joined TRBV9 to TRBJ1-1; TRBD1 is possibly the D segment (5 matching bases). According to the germline V gene, CDR1 reads SGDLS and CDR2 reads YYNGEE. Reading from cysteine to phenylalanine, the CDR3 counts 15 amino acids. The entry retains the CDR3 DNA only, 45 bases that are in frame from base 1. Trimming costs V 4 bases and J 0 bases, and their ends lie 13 bases apart.